This TCR beta chain was obtained from a study of T cells in narcolepsy. The germline V gene encodes CDR1 GTSNPN and CDR2 SVGIG (reference sequence). The CDR3 extends over 12 amino acids. Using immunoSEQ multiplex PCR, the repertoire was profiled, and TCRdb retains in-frame clones only, with some absent. The sample holds fewer than 35,000 clones, about 81% seen once. The table lists this clone with a few counts. Specimen: CD45RA- memory CD4+ T cells from PBMCs. This sequence joins TRBV30 and TRBJ2-3; D remains unclear. This sequence was found in a human donor with narcolepsy. CDR3 sequence reads: CGGQTSTDTQYF. The CDR3 DNA reads TGTGGGGGTCAGACTAGCACAGATACGCAGTATTTT.